The rows below give T cell receptor beta chains drawn from one sample of a study of blood T cell repertoires in COVID-19. Using immunoSEQ multiplex PCR, the repertoire was profiled, and TCRdb retains in-frame clones only, with some absent. The data hold approximately 190,000 clones, with around 84% observed a single time. The specimen was PBMCs or T cells enriched from blood (not recorded which). The origin of the receptors is a woman in her twenties or thirties who had been exposed to COVID-19. The conserved cysteine and the conserved F or W are not part of the CDR3 here. The D gene is left open where the match is weak.

D: NA; J: TRBJ1-1; V: TRBV18; CDR3: ASSPSQETEAF
D: NA; J: TRBJ2-3; V: TRBV7-8; CDR3: ASSLIGGVTDTQY
D: NA; J: TRBJ1-3; V: TRBV11-3; CDR3: ASSLSGTGSGNTIY
D: TRBD2; J: TRBJ2-7; V: TRBV7-9; CDR3: ASSRTSGASSYEQY
D: NA; J: TRBJ1-2; V: TRBV12-5; CDR3: ASGLPNRDLLYGYT
D: NA; J: TRBJ1-6; V: TRBV11-2; CDR3: ASSLIQGGTLH
D: NA; J: TRBJ2-7; V: TRBV10-3; CDR3: AISVGVRSGEQY
D: TRBD1; J: TRBJ2-1; V: TRBV4-3; CDR3: ASSQEGVGQPNEQF
D: TRBD2; J: TRBJ2-7; V: TRBV7-2; CDR3: ASSLGGLESYEQY
D: NA; J: TRBJ1-1; V: TRBV2; CDR3: ASSHSLTDLNTEAF
D: TRBD1; J: TRBJ1-4; V: TRBV25-1; CDR3: ASSPGTGDEKLF
D: TRBD1; J: TRBJ1-6; V: TRBV19; CDR3: ASSKSGTEFNSPLH
D: TRBD1; J: TRBJ1-6; V: TRBV5-6; CDR3: ASSDREWGSPLH
D: NA; J: TRBJ1-2; V: TRBV2; CDR3: ASRGGGHGYT
D: TRBD1; J: TRBJ2-1; V: TRBV7-9; CDR3: ASSLGQGAYNEQF
D: NA; J: TRBJ1-1; V: TRBV29-1; CDR3: SGVIAGSTEAF
D: NA; J: TRBJ1-1; V: TRBV10-3; CDR3: AISDNGGDTEAF
D: TRBD1; J: TRBJ1-4; V: TRBV19; CDR3: ASSIIGQVDEKLF
D: NA; J: TRBJ2-5; V: TRBV4-2; CDR3: ASSQEGGVGETQY
D: NA; J: TRBJ2-1; V: TRBV2; CDR3: ASSAATTAYNEQF
D: NA; J: TRBJ2-6; V: TRBV6-2/TRBV6-3; CDR3: ASSYSFGKVSGANVLT
D: NA; J: TRBJ1-2; V: TRBV7-2; CDR3: ASSLGGQGGYGYT
D: NA; J: TRBJ2-1; V: TRBV5-1; CDR3: ASSLSLQSYNEQF
D: NA; J: TRBJ2-3; V: TRBV4-3; CDR3: ASSQGWGGPRDTQY
D: NA; J: TRBJ2-3; V: TRBV20-1; CDR3: SAAKPNTQY
D: NA; J: TRBJ1-2; V: TRBV3-1/TRBV3-2; CDR3: ASSQDGAPNYGYT
D: TRBD2; J: TRBJ2-1; V: TRBV4-3; CDR3: ASSQERTSGIWDEQF
D: NA; J: TRBJ1-4; V: TRBV7-9; CDR3: ASRRDPGINEKLF
D: NA; J: TRBJ1-6; V: TRBV3-1/TRBV3-2; CDR3: ASSRRTLDNSPLH
D: NA; J: TRBJ2-2; V: TRBV10-1; CDR3: ASSEPDTSNTGELF
D: NA; J: TRBJ1-5; V: TRBV27; CDR3: ASSPIGQGYQPQH
D: TRBD1; J: TRBJ1-1; V: TRBV19; CDR3: ASSDRTGGPMNTEAF
D: TRBD2; J: TRBJ2-7; V: TRBV3-1/TRBV3-2; CDR3: ASSSLAGGSYEQY
D: NA; J: TRBJ1-1; V: TRBV6-1; CDR3: ASSEWGGTEAF
D: TRBD1; J: TRBJ1-5; V: TRBV6-2/TRBV6-3; CDR3: ASSYRGLQH
D: TRBD1; J: TRBJ1-5; V: TRBV29-1; CDR3: SVPHPDRDDQPQH
D: NA; J: TRBJ1-1; V: TRBV7-9; CDR3: ASSLGATEAF
D: TRBD1; J: TRBJ1-1; V: TRBV29-1; CDR3: SVVRQGNTEAF
D: NA; J: TRBJ1-5; V: TRBV6-5; CDR3: ASSYSNPGFDQPQH
D: TRBD1; J: TRBJ2-2; V: TRBV18; CDR3: ASPGQGHGELF
D: TRBD1; J: TRBJ1-1; V: TRBV5-4; CDR3: ASRLPGQGARGDTEAF
D: NA; J: TRBJ1-4; V: TRBV2; CDR3: ASSESRGIGEKLF
D: NA; J: TRBJ1-2; V: TRBV11-2; CDR3: ASSPTGYGYT
D: TRBD1; J: TRBJ2-7; V: TRBV5-4; CDR3: ASSLRTGAPYEQY
D: NA; J: TRBJ1-2; V: TRBV7-3; CDR3: ASSLTGQGRDGYT
D: NA; J: TRBJ1-2; V: TRBV5-1; CDR3: ASSLEGLLNYGYT
D: TRBD1; J: TRBJ1-4; V: TRBV19; CDR3: ASTRTGTGEKLF
D: TRBD1; J: TRBJ1-5; V: TRBV7-8; CDR3: ASSPRWAGGGISNQPQH
D: NA; J: TRBJ2-7; V: TRBV29-1; CDR3: SVEDPGYEQY